The 10 T cell receptor beta chains in this list originate from one sample, sequenced in a study of blood T cell repertoires in COVID-19. Sequencing was performed with immunoSEQ multiplex PCR; in TCRdb, only in-frame clones are kept and a portion is missing. The table shows about 190,000 clones, with roughly 78% occurring only once. Specimen: peripheral blood. These receptor sequences come from an elderly woman with active or convalescent COVID-19.

The V and J genes are TRBV7-2 and TRBJ1-5; no reliable D call. Germline-derived CDR1 and CDR2 are SGHTA and FQGNSA. V was shortened by 2 bases and J by 10 bases, with 15 bases between the two germline ends. CDR3 size: 14 residues. The CDR3 DNA follows: TGTGCCAGCAGCTTAAGCAGGCCCCCCCGACCCCAGCATTTT. Amino acids: CASSLSRPPRPQHF.

The chain employs TRBV18 and TRBJ2-2, with TRBD1 identical over 9 bases. V trimming: 2 bases; J trimming: 6 bases; junction bases outside the gene matches: 7. The CDR3 contains 16 residues. In germline, CDR1 is KGHSH, CDR2 LQKENI. CDR3 loop: CASSPRTGDRSGELFF. CDR3 nucleotide sequence: TGTGCCAGCTCACCAAGGACAGGGGATAGATCCGGGGAGCTGTTTTTT. The whole variable domain, filled in from reference TRBV18 and TRBJ2-2, reads NAGVMQNPRHLVRRRGQEARLRCSPMKGHSHVYWYRQLPEEGLKFMVYLQKENIIDESGMPKERFSAEFPKEGPSILRIQQVVRGDSAAYFCASSPRTGDRSGELFFGEGSRLTVL.

The chain uses TRBV10-3 and TRBJ1-2; TRBD1 might be the D (5 bases). V dropped 8 bases and J dropped 5 bases, with 12 bases sitting between them. The CDR3 length is 12 residues. Germline V gene lookup returns CDR1 ENHRY and CDR2 SYGVKD. The CDR3 nucleotides read TGTGCCATCGGGTCGGGGGAGTATGGCTACACCTTC. Translated: CAIGSGEYGYTF.

The chain is built from TRBV10-3 and TRBJ2-6, with TRBD1 matching over 7 bases. The V gene's germline CDR1 is ENHRY and CDR2 SYGVKD. CDR3 length: 16 residues. V was clipped by 5 bases and J by 0 bases; unmatched bases: 4. The CDR3 DNA reads TGTGCCATCAGTCGGGACAGCTACTCTGGGGCCAACGTCCTGACTTTC. Protein: CAISRDSYSGANVLTF.

This sequence joins TRBV5-1 and TRBJ1-5, with D uncertain. The CDR3 sequence is 13 residues long. Germline CDR1 is SGHRS and CDR2 is YFSETQ. Trimming left V 1 base short and J 3 bases short, with 5 bases between. The CDR3 here is CASSLYSNQPQHF. The CDR3 bases are TGCGCCAGCAGCTTGTATTCCAATCAGCCCCAGCATTTT.

V gene TRBV20-1 combines with J gene TRBJ1-2; TRBD1 might be the D (5 bases). Germline CDR1 DFQATT, CDR2 SNEGSKA (reference sequence). The length of the CDR3 is 13 residues. V shed 3 bases and J shed 0 bases, with 8 bases lying between them. The CDR3 bases are TGCAGTGCTAGTGACAGTACTAACTATGGCTACACCTTC. Translation gives CSASDSTNYGYTF.

The chain joins TRBV10-3 to TRBJ1-2, with 10 bases identical to TRBD1. V lost 7 bases to trimming and J lost 6 bases; unmatched junction nucleotides: 5. Germline CDR1 reads ENHRY; CDR2 reads SYGVKD. The CDR3 has 13 amino acids. The CDR3 protein is CAIMGQGLHGYTF. As DNA, the CDR3 is TGTGCCATCATGGGACAGGGGCTCCATGGCTACACCTTC.

V and J are TRBV7-9 and TRBJ1-1; no firm D call. This CDR3 contains 14 residues. Germline V CDR1 and CDR2: SEHNR, FQNEAQ (reference sequence). The ends were cut back, 1 base at V and 8 bases at J, with 14 bases in the middle. CDR3 sequence (DNA): TGTGCCAGCAGCTTAGACGTTCGGGTGCGAGAAGCTTTCTTT. This codes for CASSLDVRVREAFF.

The chain has TRBV19 and TRBJ2-4, with 7 nucleotides matching TRBD1. V lost 6 bases, J lost 1 base, and 6 bases stayed unmatched. The CDR3 runs 15 residues. Germline CDR1 and CDR2: LNHDA and SQIVND (reference sequence). DNA of the CDR3: TGTGCCAGTAGCCAGACAGGGTACGCCAAAAACATTCAGTACTTC. Its protein product is CASSQTGYAKNIQYF. The complete variable domain, with remaining parts taken from reference TRBV19 and TRBJ2-4, reads DGGITQSPKYLFRKEGQNVTLSCEQNLNHDAMYWYRQDPGQGLRLIYYSQIVNDFQKGDIAEGYSVSREKKESFPLTVTSAQKNPTAFYLCASSQTGYAKNIQYFGAGTRLSVL.

The chain carries TRBV6-5 and TRBJ2-5; TRBD2 aligns across 9 bases. Germline V gene lookup returns CDR1 MNHEY and CDR2 SVGAGI. V lost 11 bases to trimming and J lost 1 base; unmatched junction nucleotides: 8. This CDR3 is 14 amino acids long. CDR3 sequence: CAGERGASQETQYF. The CDR3 coding sequence is TGTGCCGGCGAGCGGGGGGCCAGCCAAGAGACCCAGTACTTC.